These 28 T cell receptor beta chains originate from one sample sequenced in a study of T cells in localized non-small cell lung cancer. TCRdb's copy holds only in-frame clones and misses some; the assay was immunoSEQ multiplex PCR. Of 60,000 to 85,000 clones detected, about nine tenths appear once; the ten largest clones hold about a fifth. Sequences were derived from peripheral blood, sampled before any cancer treatment. Every receptor here comes from a male donor aged 60 or over with stage III squamous cell lung carcinoma.

The chain has TRBV6-5 and TRBJ1-5; D is undetermined. Per the germline V gene, CDR1 is MNHEY and CDR2 is SVGAGI. Trimming cost V 5 bases and J 4 bases, with 12 bases left between them. This CDR3 spans 14 amino acids. The DNA for the CDR3 is TGTGCCAGCAGTGAAGGGCATCCAAATCAGCCCCAGCATTTT. Residues: CASSEGHPNQPQHF.

The chain uses TRBV11-1 and TRBJ1-2; D is perhaps TRBD1 (5 bases). With 3 bases removed from V and 2 bases from J, the gap between germline ends came to 19 bases. Per the germline V gene, CDR1 is SGHAT and CDR2 is FQDESV (reference sequence). The CDR3 runs to 17 residues. For the CDR3, the DNA is TGTGCCAGCAGCTTCGCTCCGGGCGGGGCTGGGAACTATGGCTACACCTTC. Protein product: CASSFAPGGAGNYGYTF.

The J gene is TRBJ1-2, the V gene TRBV30; D uncertain. CDR1 GTSNPN and CDR2 SVGIG come from the germline V gene (reference sequence). Between the trimmed V and J ends, which lost 3 bases and 5 bases, there was a span of 13 bases. The CDR3 spans 13 residues. The DNA for the CDR3 is TGTGCCTGGAGAATCGGGTTTGGGTATGGCTACACCTTC. It translates to CAWRIGFGYGYTF.

The chain uses TRBV6-1 and TRBJ2-2; 8 nucleotides match TRBD1. Trimming took 4 bases from V and 7 from J; bases not matched to a gene: 5. CDR3 length equals 14 residues. Germline assignment: CDR1 MNHNS and CDR2 SASEGT. The CDR3 loop is CASSADRGGGELFF. The CDR3 coding sequence is TGTGCCAGCAGTGCCGACAGGGGTGGCGGGGAGCTGTTTTTT.

The V call is TRBV10-3, the J call TRBJ2-2; TRBD2 matches 9 bases. J was trimmed by 5 bases and V by 6 bases; bases with no gene match: 4. The germline gives CDR1 ENHRY, CDR2 SYGVKD. The CDR3 covers 14 residues. This CDR3 reads CAIRGSGGTGELFF. In DNA, the CDR3 is TGTGCCATCAGGGGTAGCGGGGGTACCGGGGAGCTGTTTTTT.

This clone was seen more than once but under ten times. The chain carries TRBV6-1 and TRBJ1-5; tentatively, D is TRBD1 (5 bases). Trimming left V 3 bases short and J 0 bases short, with 12 bases between. This CDR3 has 16 residues. Germline V lookup: CDR1 MNHNS, CDR2 SASEGT. The CDR3 loop reads CASSDPDSYSNQPQHF. CDR3 in DNA: TGTGCCAGCAGTGACCCCGACAGCTATAGCAATCAGCCCCAGCATTTT.

This chain joins TRBV11-2 and TRBJ2-2; D gene ambiguous. The CDR3 is made up of 15 amino acids. The V gene lost 6 bases and the J gene lost 0 bases, with 11 bases spanning the gap. CDR1 is SGHAT, CDR2 FQNNGV, per germline. The CDR3 nucleotides are TGTGCCAGCAGTTATCAAGGGTCGAACACCGGGGAGCTGTTTTTT. Translation gives CASSYQGSNTGELFF.

The chain links TRBV19 to TRBJ2-7, with D perhaps matching TRBD2 (6 bases). CDR3 size: 13 residues. CDR1 and CDR2 from the germline V gene are LNHDA and SQIVND (reference sequence). V was trimmed by 1 base and J by 5 bases, leaving 9 bases between them. The CDR3 region is CASSIGGVDEQYF. DNA for the CDR3: TGTGCCAGTAGTATAGGCGGGGTCGACGAGCAGTACTTC.

J is TRBJ1-5 and V is TRBV19; no clear D gene. Per germline, CDR1 LNHDA and CDR2 SQIVND (reference sequence). This CDR3 is built from 14 residues. Trimming pared 5 bases from V and 5 bases from J, leaving 13 bases between. The CDR3, as DNA: TGTGCCAGTAGTTTCCGATACGGGGATCAGCCCCAGCATTTT. Translating gives CASSFRYGDQPQHF. Together with reference TRBV19 and TRBJ1-5, the CDR3 gives the full variable domain: DGGITQSPKYLFRKEGQNVTLSCEQNLNHDAMYWYRQDPGQGLRLIYYSQIVNDFQKGDIAEGYSVSREKKESFPLTVTSAQKNPTAFYLCASSFRYGDQPQHFGDGTRLSIL.

The V gene is TRBV18, the J gene TRBJ2-1; D assignment may be TRBD1 or TRBD2 (5 bases each). V shed 3 bases and J shed 9 bases, with 15 bases lying between them. Per the germline V gene, CDR1 is KGHSH and CDR2 is LQKENI. This CDR3 contains 14 residues. CDR3 protein: CASSPVRGESEQFF. The CDR3 DNA reads as TGTGCCAGCTCACCGGTCCGGGGCGAGTCTGAGCAGTTCTTC.

The chain links TRBV28 to TRBJ2-1; 10 bases agree with TRBD1. The CDR3 sequence is 16 residues long. V shed 7 bases and J 7 bases; nucleotides not matched to a gene: 13. The germline CDR1 and CDR2 sequences are MDHEN and SYDVKM. In DNA form, the CDR3 reads TGTGCCAGCACGCAGGCCGGGACAGGGGATTCAAATGAGCAGTTCTTC. Its protein is CASTQAGTGDSNEQFF.

V and J are TRBV30 and TRBJ1-5; no definite D call. The V end was cut by 2 bases, the J end by 4 bases, with 12 bases between. The CDR3 runs to 14 residues. Germline CDR1 and CDR2: GTSNPN and SVGIG (reference sequence). The CDR3 sequence: CAWSSLNGNQPQHF. CDR3 DNA sequence: TGTGCCTGGAGTTCGCTCAACGGGAATCAGCCCCAGCATTTT. Looking up the rest from reference TRBV30 and TRBJ1-5 gives the full variable domain: SQTIHQWPATLVQPVGSPLSLECTVEGTSNPNLYWYRQAAGRGLQLLFYSVGIGQISSEVPQNLSASRPQDRQFILSSKKLLLSDSGFYLCAWSSLNGNQPQHFGDGTRLSIL.

This chain uses TRBV18 with TRBJ1-6, with a weak D call TRBD1 (5 bases). The germline CDR1 and CDR2 sequences are KGHSH and LQKENI. Trimming stripped 2 bases from V and 0 bases from J, with 5 bases between. This CDR3 comprises 15 residues. CDR3 in DNA: TGTGCCAGCTCACCAGGGGGCTCCTATAATTCACCCCTCCACTTT. Translating it yields CASSPGGSYNSPLHF.

The chain carries TRBV6-5 and TRBJ1-2; tentative D call: TRBD1 (6 bases). Trimming stripped 0 bases from V and 8 bases from J, with 10 bases between. The germline V gene has CDR1 MNHEY and CDR2 SVGAGI. The CDR3 length is 13 residues. The CDR3 DNA reads TGTGCCAGCAGTTACTCGGTTGGGGGCGGCTACACCTTC. Translation gives CASSYSVGGGYTF.

The V gene is TRBV6-6, the J gene TRBJ2-5, with D tentatively TRBD1 or TRBD2 (7 bases each). There are 13 residues in the CDR3. Germline assignment: CDR1 MNHNY and CDR2 SVGAGI (reference sequence). Between the trimmed V and J ends, which lost 6 bases and 4 bases, there was a span of 12 bases. The CDR3 bases are TGTGCCAGCAGCGCCAGGGGGGGAGAGACCCAGTACTTC. The encoded protein is CASSARGGETQYF.

This clone was detected a few times. The chain employs TRBV5-1 and TRBJ1-1, with D hard to call. Germline V gene lookup returns CDR1 SGHRS and CDR2 YFSETQ. Trimming stripped 0 bases from V and 1 base from J, with 10 bases between. This CDR3 spans 15 amino acids. The CDR3 DNA reads TGCGCCAGCAGCTTGGCTGGATGGGAGAACACTGAAGCTTTCTTT. Translating gives CASSLAGWENTEAFF. Together with reference TRBV5-1 and TRBJ1-1, the CDR3 gives the full variable domain: KAGVTQTPRYLIKTRGQQVTLSCSPISGHRSVSWYQQTPGQGLQFLFEYFSETQRNKGNFPGRFSGRQFSNSRSEMNVSTLELGDSALYLCASSLAGWENTEAFFGQGTRLTVV.

This chain uses TRBV20-1 with TRBJ1-4; 9 bases fit TRBD1. The CDR3 spans 11 residues. The V segment lost 7 bases and the J segment 15 bases; nucleotides outside the gene matches: 9. In germline, CDR1 is DFQATT, CDR2 SNEGSKA (reference sequence). CDR3: CSVGTGFKLFF. Here the CDR3 DNA reads TGCAGTGTGGGGACAGGGTTTAAATTGTTTTTT.

The V call is TRBV9, the J call TRBJ1-1; no clear D. The germline V gene has CDR1 SGDLS and CDR2 YYNGEE. V shed 4 bases and J shed 3 bases, with 16 bases lying between them. The CDR3 runs to 15 residues. This chain's CDR3 is CASSSRIGWDTEAFF. CDR3 nucleotides: TGTGCCAGCAGCTCGAGGATTGGATGGGACACTGAAGCTTTCTTT.

This chain connects TRBV5-8 to TRBJ1-1; D unclear. Trimming stripped 4 bases from V and 1 base from J, with 8 bases between. The CDR3 is made up of 13 amino acids. CDR1 and CDR2 from the germline V gene are SGHTS and YDEGEE. CDR3 bases: TGTGCCAGCAGCCAAACACCGAACACTGAAGCTTTCTTT. Its translation: CASSQTPNTEAFF.

This rearrangement joins TRBV4-2 to TRBJ2-1; D is perhaps TRBD2 (6 bases). Trimming shortened V by 2 bases and J by 9 bases, and 20 bases separated the two germline ends. There are 16 residues in the CDR3. Germline CDR1 LGHNA, CDR2 YNFKEQ. CDR3 in DNA: TGTGCCAGCAGCCAAATGTCTCTAGCGCGAAAGAGTGAGCAGTTCTTC. Residues: CASSQMSLARKSEQFF.

This sequence joins TRBV2 and TRBJ2-5; 10 bases match TRBD1. Germline lookup yields CDR1 SNHLY and CDR2 FYNNEI. The CDR3 runs to 15 residues. V dropped 4 bases and J dropped 0; count of bases not matched to a gene: 2. CDR3 in amino acids: CASSGTGGYQETQYF. The CDR3 DNA reads TGTGCCAGCAGTGGGACAGGGGGGTACCAAGAGACCCAGTACTTC.

J is TRBJ2-1 and V is TRBV5-1; D tentatively reads TRBD1 or TRBD2 (5 bases each). Germline CDR1 SGHRS, CDR2 YFSETQ. The V end lost 6 bases, the J end lost 0 bases, and 31 bases lay between the germline ends. There are 21 residues in the CDR3. As DNA, the CDR3 is TGCGCCAGCAACCCCCGGGCAGGGAACGTTTCTAGCTCGCACTCCTACAATGAGCAGTTCTTC. Translation: CASNPRAGNVSSSHSYNEQFF. The whole variable domain, remainder taken from reference TRBV5-1 and TRBJ2-1, is KAGVTQTPRYLIKTRGQQVTLSCSPISGHRSVSWYQQTPGQGLQFLFEYFSETQRNKGNFPGRFSGRQFSNSRSEMNVSTLELGDSALYLCASNPRAGNVSSSHSYNEQFFGPGTRLTVL.

This chain links TRBV11-2 with TRBJ1-6, with 10 bases fitting TRBD1. Trimming removed 4 bases from V and 8 bases from J; junction bases left unmatched: 8. This CDR3 spans 16 amino acids. CDR1 is SGHAT and CDR2 is FQNNGV in the germline V gene. CDR3 nucleotides: TGTGCCAGCAGCTACGACAGGGGGCATTCGGATTCACCCCTCCACTTT. Translation gives CASSYDRGHSDSPLHF.

This sequence joins TRBV5-6 and TRBJ2-7; 9 bases line up with TRBD2. V dropped 4 bases and J dropped 3; count of bases not matched to a gene: 5. From germline, CDR1 is SGHDT and CDR2 YYEEEE. The CDR3 is made up of 14 amino acids. The CDR3 sequence: CASSPGLASYEQYF. CDR3 nucleotides: TGTGCCAGCAGCCCAGGACTAGCGAGCTACGAGCAGTACTTC. Full variable domain (rest looked up from reference TRBV5-6 and TRBJ2-7): DAGVTQSPTHLIKTRGQQVTLRCSPKSGHDTVSWYQQALGQGPQFIFQYYEEEERQRGNFPDRFSGHQFPNYSSELNVNALLLGDSALYLCASSPGLASYEQYFGPGTRLTVT.

This chain links TRBV18 with TRBJ1-2, with TRBD1 identical over 9 bases. The germline CDR1 and CDR2 sequences are KGHSH and LQKENI. V was clipped by 3 bases and J by 3 bases; unmatched bases: 5. This CDR3 has 15 residues. The CDR3 DNA follows: TGTGCCAGCTCACCTCTGGGACAGGGCTACTATGGCTACACCTTC. Protein sequence: CASSPLGQGYYGYTF.

This chain links TRBV6-5 with TRBJ2-3; 7 nucleotides align to TRBD1. CDR1 MNHEY and CDR2 SVGAGI come from the germline V gene. CDR3 length: 14 residues. Losses at the gene ends were 6 bases for V and 0 bases for J; bases not matched to a gene: 3. CDR3 sequence: CASSLGQSTDTQYF. DNA of the CDR3: TGTGCCAGCAGCCTGGGACAGAGCACAGATACGCAGTATTTT.

V is TRBV5-1 and J is TRBJ1-4, with D uncertain. Germline CDR1 reads SGHRS; CDR2 reads YFSETQ. V lost 3 bases and J lost 7, with 16 bases in between. The CDR3 contains 15 residues. DNA for the CDR3: TGCGCCAGCAGCTCTGGGCCCTTCAGCGGTGAAAAACTGTTTTTT. Protein sequence: CASSSGPFSGEKLFF.

This chain connects TRBV10-1 to TRBJ1-2; no definite D call. Germline V gene lookup returns CDR1 WNHNN and CDR2 SYGVQD (reference sequence). The CDR3 sequence is 17 residues long. Trimming cost V 0 bases and J 4 bases, with 18 bases left between them. In DNA, the CDR3 is TGCGCCAGCAGTGAGTCTGGGGAGGGAACCCCTAGCTATGGCTACACCTTC. Translation: CASSESGEGTPSYGYTF.